Here is one T cell receptor beta chain with its context. Its antigen is undetermined. Each of the sorted populations had a purity greater than 95%. This entry comes from a study of beta chain features in type 1 diabetes. Points from the study as a whole: Patients with type 1 diabetes showed fewer VDJ junction insertions and more deletions. Patients with Type 1 diabetes showed moderately but significantly shorter TCRB CDR3s in all four CD4+ subsets.

Expressed TCRB transcripts were sequenced, since all the RNA that had been isolated was reverse transcribed. Approximately 4 million reads on average were seen across naive, central memory and regulatory T cell samples. Data came from immunoSEQ multiplex PCR; TCRdb stores just in-frame clones and leaves some out. The sample has a few hundred thousand clones, 9.6% seen once; the top ten hold about 0.63%. Trimming took 0 bases from V and 5 from J; bases not matched to a gene: 9. The CDR3 consists of 16 residues. Per the germline V gene, CDR1 is KGHSH and CDR2 is LQKENI. The rearrangement joins TRBV18 to TRBJ1-1; 7 bases line up with TRBD1. This clonotype originated in a man aged 30 to 45 with type 1 diabetes. Sequenced sample: central memory CD4+ T cells from blood. CDR3 nucleotide sequence: TGTGCCAGCTCACCACCGAACAGGGGCGCAGGGACTGAAGCTTTCTTT. Protein sequence: CASSPPNRGAGTEAFF.